This T cell receptor (beta chain) was captured in a study of radiation and T cells in renal cell carcinoma. CDR3 length: 15 amino acids. V dropped 1 base and J dropped 3 bases, with 9 bases sitting between them. Germline assignment: CDR1 MNHNS and CDR2 SASEGT. Comments on this clone: The antigen is unknown.

Findings and caveats of the study: Top tumor clonotypes rose in blood 2 weeks post-radiation, then contracted.

As to time point: baseline pretreatment blood. Treatment: 15 Gy SBRT to primary tumor, nephrectomy 4 weeks later. Clones were sequenced by immunoSEQ multiplex PCR, and TCRdb holds only the in-frame ones, with some missing. Counted here are 100,000 to 150,000 clones, roughly 80% occurring once; the ten biggest clones make up 2.5% to 3.5%. The sequencing used blood, collected from a patient whose treatment included radiotherapy and nephrectomy. The chain combines TRBV6-1 with TRBJ1-4; D is undetermined. This TCR derives from a woman aged 60-70 years with renal cell carcinoma. In DNA form, the CDR3 reads TGTGCCAGCAGTGAAGTAGCAGACCCTAATGAAAAACTGTTTTTT. The encoded protein is CASSEVADPNEKLFF.